Below are 11 T cell receptor beta chains sequenced from a single sample in a study of T cells in Graves' hyperthyroidism and ophthalmopathy. Template material for amplifying TCR beta CDR3 regions consisted of RNA transcripts. The TCR CDR3 first-round RT-PCR relied on the HTBI primer set. MiXCR, run by TCRdb on the multiplex PCR reads, gives a single entry per CDR3 protein. The table includes 20,000 or so distinct CDR3 sequences, around 47% detected once. The specimen sequenced was blood. The receptors here all came from a woman in her forties with Graves' hyperthyroidism that later progressed to Graves' ophthalmopathy.

The chain is built from TRBV7-8 and TRBJ2-7; TRBD2 is a possible D gene (6 bases). This CDR3 has 13 amino acids. The germline gives CDR1 SGHVS, CDR2 FQNEAQ. Trimming took 5 bases from V and 6 from J, leaving 14 bases between them. CDR3 DNA sequence: TGTGCCAGCAGCGGGACTGCCGCCGGCGAGCAGTACTTC. This translates into CASSGTAAGEQYF.

This clonotype was observed many times. This sequence joins TRBV14 and TRBJ2-3; D is possibly TRBD1 or TRBD2 (5 bases each). The V gene lost 1 base and the J gene lost 8 bases, with 13 bases spanning the gap. Germline V gene sequence: CDR1 SGHDN, CDR2 FVKESK. CDR3 size: 14 residues. CDR3 amino acids: CASSQAGPQGTQYF. The DNA for the CDR3 is TGTGCCAGCAGCCAAGCGGGGCCGCAGGGTACGCAGTATTTT.

A note on this clonotype: Since no conserved phenylalanine or tryptophan closes the CDR3, a read error is the likely cause. This chain links TRBV10-3 with TRBJ2-1, with TRBD2 identical over 13 bases. The ends lost 4 bases at V and 0 bases at J; junction bases unmatched: 6. The CDR3 length is 18 residues. Germline assignment: CDR1 ENHRY and CDR2 SYGVKD. CDR3 protein: CAISGGLAGPSSYNEQFL. CDR3 DNA sequence: TGTGCCATCAGTGGGGGACTAGCGGGACCTAGCTCCTACAATGAGCAGTTCCTC.

V is TRBV6-6 and J is TRBJ2-5, with 13 bases identical to TRBD2. CDR1 is MNHNY and CDR2 is SVGAGI in the germline V gene (reference sequence). The V segment lost 5 bases and the J segment 4 bases; nucleotides outside the gene matches: 7. The CDR3 totals 16 residues. This chain's CDR3 is CASSLLAGGSGETQYF. The CDR3 DNA reads as TGTGCCAGCAGTCTACTAGCGGGGGGGAGTGGAGAGACCCAGTACTTC.

This clonotype was counted a single time. The rearrangement links TRBV29-1 to TRBJ2-1, with TRBD2 matching 11 bases. This CDR3 is built from 14 residues. CDR1 and CDR2 (germline): SQVTM, ANQGSEA. The junction had 6 bases not matched to a gene; V was cut back by 7 bases and J by 4 bases. CDR3 protein: CSADRLAGYNEQFF. The CDR3 nucleotides are TGCAGCGCTGATCGACTAGCGGGGTACAATGAGCAGTTCTTC.

The J gene is TRBJ2-3, the V gene TRBV2; the match to TRBD1 covers 7 bases. Germline V gene lookup returns CDR1 SNHLY and CDR2 FYNNEI. The CDR3 is 17 residues long. The V and J ends lost 2 bases and 2 bases, in that order; junction bases with no gene match: 10. CDR3 DNA sequence: TGTGCCAGCAGTGAAATGGGGAACAGGGGATCCACAGATACGCAGTATTTT. Translated, it gives CASSEMGNRGSTDTQYF.

This chain connects TRBV7-9 to TRBJ2-2; D unclear. The CDR3 extends over 14 amino acids. The germline CDR1 and CDR2 sequences are SEHNR and FQNEAQ (reference sequence). With 2 bases removed from V and 3 bases from J, the gap between germline ends came to 7 bases. CDR3 bases: TGTGCCAGCAGCTTAACCACTTACACCGGGGAGCTGTTTTTT. Residues: CASSLTTYTGELFF. Complete variable domain (other parts from reference TRBV7-9 and TRBJ2-2): DTGVSQNPRHKITKRGQNVTFRCDPISEHNRLYWYRQTLGQGPEFLTYFQNEAQLEKSRLLSDRFSAERPKGSFSTLEIQRTEQGDSAMYLCASSLTTYTGELFFGEGSRLTVL.

This clonotype was counted ten times or more. It may be a read error: a sequence one base away is much more abundant. The chain has TRBV6-1 and TRBJ2-7, with 7 nucleotides matching TRBD1. In germline, CDR1 is MNHNS, CDR2 SASEGT. This CDR3 has 15 residues. V was clipped by 6 bases and J by 2 bases; unmatched bases: 10. CDR3 sequence reads: CASSLGTDFAYEQYF. CDR3 sequence (DNA): TGTGCCAGCAGCCTCGGGACAGATTTTGCCTACGAGCAGTACTTC.

This chain uses TRBV5-1 with TRBJ1-2; D gene uncertain. Germline V CDR1 and CDR2: SGHRS, YFSETQ. This CDR3 is built from 12 residues. Trimming shortened V by 1 base and J by 8 bases, and 9 bases separated the two germline ends. The CDR3 loop is CASSLIGEGYTF. CDR3 coding DNA: TGCGCCAGCAGCTTGATCGGGGAAGGCTACACCTTC.

This clonotype rates as medium-sized. The chain has TRBV25-1 and TRBJ2-7; 8 positions agree with TRBD2. J was trimmed by 3 bases and V by 3 bases; bases with no gene match: 1. This CDR3 is built from 13 residues. In germline, CDR1 is MGHDK, CDR2 SYGVNS. The CDR3 region is CASSDTSGYEQYF. The CDR3 nucleotides read TGTGCCAGCAGTGATACTAGCGGCTACGAGCAGTACTTC.

The V and J genes are TRBV20-1 and TRBJ2-3; TRBD2 matches 7 bases. This CDR3 comprises 17 residues. J was trimmed by 0 bases and V by 6 bases; bases with no gene match: 15. The germline V gene encodes CDR1 DFQATT and CDR2 SNEGSKA (reference sequence). DNA of the CDR3: TGCAGTGCATGGTCCGGGACTAACCCAACTAGCACAGATACGCAGTATTTT. Encoded protein: CSAWSGTNPTSTDTQYF.